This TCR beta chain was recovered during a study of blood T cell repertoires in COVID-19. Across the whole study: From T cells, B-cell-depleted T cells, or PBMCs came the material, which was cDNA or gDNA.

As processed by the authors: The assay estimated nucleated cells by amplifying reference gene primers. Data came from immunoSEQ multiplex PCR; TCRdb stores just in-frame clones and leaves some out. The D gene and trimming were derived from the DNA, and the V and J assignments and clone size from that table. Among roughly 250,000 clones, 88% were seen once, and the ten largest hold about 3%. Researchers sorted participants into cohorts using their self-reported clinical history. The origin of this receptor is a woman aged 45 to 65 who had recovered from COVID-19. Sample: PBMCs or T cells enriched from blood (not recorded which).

The CDR3 sequence: CASSSSNRDRLNTEAFF. The CDR3 bases are TGTGCCAGCAGCTCCTCCAACCGGGACAGATTGAACACTGAAGCTTTCTTT. The V and J genes are TRBV7-9 and TRBJ1-1; 7 bases are shared with TRBD1. V was pared by 4 bases and J by 0 bases, with 11 bases of the junction left unmatched. The germline V gene encodes CDR1 SEHNR and CDR2 FQNEAQ (reference sequence). The CDR3 is made up of 17 amino acids.